This is a list of T cell receptor beta chains from one sample in a study of blood T cells in healthy people across ages. In TCRdb, the 5' RACE reads were re-called with MiXCR into one record per CDR3 protein. The sample yields more than 1 million distinct CDR3 sequences, 40% to 55% seen once. What was sequenced was blood. These receptors originate from a woman in her sixties in good health. Each CDR3 is given with its conserved first and last residue. Fields, in order: J gene, clone size, V gene, D gene, CDR3 DNA, CDR3 protein. A D gene is named only where the DNA matches it firmly. A clone size is listed for some rows: how often the clone was seen (once, few, many), or a class if it is expanded.

J gene: TRBJ2-4; clone size: .; V gene: TRBV7-9; D gene: .; CDR3 DNA: TGTGCCAGCAGCTTTCTTAGCTGGGACATTCAGTACTTC; CDR3 protein: CASSFLSWDIQYF
J gene: TRBJ1-2; clone size: .; V gene: TRBV20-1; D gene: .; CDR3 DNA: TGCAGTGCTCCTGGAGGCCATGGCTACACCTTC; CDR3 protein: CSAPGGHGYTF
J gene: TRBJ1-1; clone size: .; V gene: TRBV29-1; D gene: .; CDR3 DNA: TGCAGCGTTACGCCAGACACTGAAGCTTTCTTT; CDR3 protein: CSVTPDTEAFF
J gene: TRBJ1-6; clone size: .; V gene: TRBV20-1; D gene: TRBD1; CDR3 DNA: TGCAGTGCTATGGACAGGGAAAGCTCCTATAATTCACCCCTCCACTTT; CDR3 protein: CSAMDRESSYNSPLHF
J gene: TRBJ2-7; clone size: .; V gene: TRBV7-9; D gene: .; CDR3 DNA: TGTGCCAGCAGCTTTGACGGGAGAGTTCCTTACGAGCAGTACTTC; CDR3 protein: CASSFDGRVPYEQYF
J gene: TRBJ2-1; clone size: .; V gene: TRBV7-3; D gene: .; CDR3 DNA: TGTGCCAGCAGCTCCACTAGCTCAAGTGCCGATGAGCAGTTCTTC; CDR3 protein: CASSSTSSSADEQFF
J gene: TRBJ2-7; clone size: .; V gene: TRBV29-1; D gene: .; CDR3 DNA: TGCAGCGTTGAAGATAACCTCTACGAGCAGTACTTC; CDR3 protein: CSVEDNLYEQYF
J gene: TRBJ2-7; clone size: .; V gene: TRBV20-1; D gene: .; CDR3 DNA: TGCAGTGCTAGGCGGCTAGCGTCGATCTACGAGCAGTACTTC; CDR3 protein: CSARRLASIYEQYF
J gene: TRBJ1-2; clone size: .; V gene: TRBV29-1; D gene: .; CDR3 DNA: TGCAGCGTTTTGACGGGCAGGGGAGGCTATGGCTACACCTTC; CDR3 protein: CSVLTGRGGYGYTF
J gene: TRBJ1-2; clone size: few; V gene: TRBV10-3; D gene: .; CDR3 DNA: TGTGCCATCCCCCGGGGGGCGGATGGCTACACCTTC; CDR3 protein: CAIPRGADGYTF
J gene: TRBJ2-7; clone size: few; V gene: TRBV6-6; D gene: .; CDR3 DNA: TGTGCCAGCAGCGAACCATACACCGAGCAGTACTTC; CDR3 protein: CASSEPYTEQYF
J gene: TRBJ2-7; clone size: .; V gene: TRBV5-1; D gene: .; CDR3 DNA: TGCGCCAGCGGAGCGACAGCAAGCTCCTACGAGCAGTACTTC; CDR3 protein: CASGATASSYEQYF
J gene: TRBJ2-7; clone size: once; V gene: TRBV4-1; D gene: .; CDR3 DNA: TGCGCCAGCAGCCAAGAATACGCAGGGCTGTCCCACGAGCAGTACTTC; CDR3 protein: CASSQEYAGLSHEQYF
J gene: TRBJ2-1; clone size: .; V gene: TRBV25-1; D gene: .; CDR3 DNA: TGTGCCAGCAGCCCCCGGCGCGATGAGCAGTTCTTC; CDR3 protein: CASSPRRDEQFF
J gene: TRBJ2-6; clone size: .; V gene: TRBV6-2/TRBV6-3; D gene: .; CDR3 DNA: TGTGCCAGCGGCACCATCGGGGGACTCTCTGGGGCCAACGTCCTGACTTTC; CDR3 protein: CASGTIGGLSGANVLTF
J gene: TRBJ2-7; clone size: .; V gene: TRBV20-1; D gene: .; CDR3 DNA: TGCAGTGCTAGTTCTACGCTGAGGACGTACAATGAGCAGTACTTC; CDR3 protein: CSASSTLRTYNEQYF
J gene: TRBJ2-6; clone size: few; V gene: TRBV5-1; D gene: .; CDR3 DNA: TGCGCCAGCAGCTTGAGTACGGGCTCTGGGGCCAACGTCCTGACTTTC; CDR3 protein: CASSLSTGSGANVLTF
J gene: TRBJ2-1; clone size: many; V gene: TRBV7-2; D gene: .; CDR3 DNA: TGTGCCAGCAGTCCGGGGGGCACCTCCTACAATGAGCAGTTCTTC; CDR3 protein: CASSPGGTSYNEQFF
J gene: TRBJ2-7; clone size: .; V gene: TRBV7-9; D gene: .; CDR3 DNA: TGTGCCAGCAGCTCAGACGGGGCAATCTACGAGCAGTACTTC; CDR3 protein: CASSSDGAIYEQYF
J gene: TRBJ2-7; clone size: .; V gene: TRBV27; D gene: TRBD1; CDR3 DNA: TGTGCCAGCAGTCCCTACAGGGGGCGAGACCACGAGCAGTACTTC; CDR3 protein: CASSPYRGRDHEQYF
J gene: TRBJ2-5; clone size: .; V gene: TRBV2; D gene: .; CDR3 DNA: TGTGCCAGCAGTGAGGCAAAGCAGTACTTC; CDR3 protein: CASSEAKQYF
J gene: TRBJ2-5; clone size: once; V gene: TRBV5-8; D gene: .; CDR3 DNA: TGTGCCAGCAGCCTGGAGGTGACCCAGTACTTC; CDR3 protein: CASSLEVTQYF
J gene: TRBJ1-2; clone size: .; V gene: TRBV6-1; D gene: .; CDR3 DNA: TGTGCCAGCGTGCCCCTGTCCACAAGCTCTATCTATGGCTACACCTTC; CDR3 protein: CASVPLSTSSIYGYTF
J gene: TRBJ2-7; clone size: .; V gene: TRBV7-8; D gene: .; CDR3 DNA: TGTGCCAGCAGCCCCGCTCCTGGACTTGAGCAGTACTTC; CDR3 protein: CASSPAPGLEQYF
J gene: TRBJ1-1; clone size: few; V gene: TRBV14; D gene: .; CDR3 DNA: TGTGCCAGCAGCCAAGGTAGACAGACACACACTGAAGAGGCTTTCTTT; CDR3 protein: CASSQGRQTHTEEAFF
J gene: TRBJ1-1; clone size: .; V gene: TRBV10-3; D gene: .; CDR3 DNA: TGTGCCATCAGCGCTACAGGGTTGGAGACTGAAGCTTTCTTT; CDR3 protein: CAISATGLETEAFF
J gene: TRBJ2-2; clone size: .; V gene: TRBV9; D gene: .; CDR3 DNA: TGTGCCAGCAGCGCAGCTGGCGAGGACACCGGGGAGCTGTTTTTT; CDR3 protein: CASSAAGEDTGELFF
J gene: TRBJ2-1; clone size: .; V gene: TRBV7-9; D gene: .; CDR3 DNA: TGTGCCAGCAGCTCTCGGACGCAACTTAGCTCCTACAATGAGCAGTTCTTC; CDR3 protein: CASSSRTQLSSYNEQFF
J gene: TRBJ1-2; clone size: .; V gene: TRBV2; D gene: .; CDR3 DNA: TGTGCCAGCGCCCGCCGGGGTGGTAACTATGGCTACACCTTC; CDR3 protein: CASARRGGNYGYTF
J gene: TRBJ2-1; clone size: .; V gene: TRBV27; D gene: .; CDR3 DNA: TGTGCCAGCAGTTTATACAACAACCCGCGGGAGCAGTTCTTC; CDR3 protein: CASSLYNNPREQFF
J gene: TRBJ2-7; clone size: .; V gene: TRBV25-1; D gene: TRBD2; CDR3 DNA: TGTGCCAGCAGTCACTCCCCTAGCGGCTCCTACGAGCAGTACTTC; CDR3 protein: CASSHSPSGSYEQYF
J gene: TRBJ1-2; clone size: .; V gene: TRBV27; D gene: .; CDR3 DNA: TGTGCCAGCAGTTTTAAGGGGGCTAACTATGGCTACACCTTC; CDR3 protein: CASSFKGANYGYTF
J gene: TRBJ2-7; clone size: few; V gene: TRBV12-3/TRBV12-4; D gene: TRBD1; CDR3 DNA: TGTGCCAGCAGCCGGGGACAGGGGGCCTCCTACGAGCAGTACTTC; CDR3 protein: CASSRGQGASYEQYF
J gene: TRBJ2-2; clone size: .; V gene: TRBV28; D gene: .; CDR3 DNA: TGTGCCAGCAGTTTATATGGGGAATGGATTCGCGGGGAGCTGTTTTTT; CDR3 protein: CASSLYGEWIRGELFF
J gene: TRBJ2-7; clone size: few; V gene: TRBV28; D gene: .; CDR3 DNA: TGTGCCAGCAGTTTATTATGGGAGCGGTCCTACGAGCAGTACTTC; CDR3 protein: CASSLLWERSYEQYF
J gene: TRBJ2-3; clone size: few; V gene: TRBV9; D gene: TRBD2; CDR3 DNA: TGTGCCAGCAGCGTAGCGCTAGCGGGACTCACAGATACGCAGTATTTT; CDR3 protein: CASSVALAGLTDTQYF
J gene: TRBJ2-4; clone size: many; V gene: TRBV7-9; D gene: .; CDR3 DNA: TGTGCCAGCAGCTTAGGTGCGGGACCCCGGGCCAAAAACATTCAGTACTTC; CDR3 protein: CASSLGAGPRAKNIQYF
J gene: TRBJ2-1; clone size: .; V gene: TRBV13; D gene: TRBD1; CDR3 DNA: TGTGCCATCAGCCAGGGACAGGCGATCTACAATGAGCAGTTCTTC; CDR3 protein: CAISQGQAIYNEQFF
J gene: TRBJ2-5; clone size: few; V gene: TRBV10-1; D gene: TRBD2; CDR3 DNA: TGCGCCAGCAGTGAGGCTAGCGGAGAGACCCAGTACTTC; CDR3 protein: CASSEASGETQYF
J gene: TRBJ2-7; clone size: few; V gene: TRBV28; D gene: .; CDR3 DNA: TGTGCCAGCAGCTCCCCGGACATCGCCTACGAGCAGTACTTC; CDR3 protein: CASSSPDIAYEQYF
J gene: TRBJ2-5; clone size: .; V gene: TRBV20-1; D gene: TRBD2; CDR3 DNA: TGCAGTGCTAGAGGGGCCCCTAGCGGGGTTCAAGAGACCCAGTACTTC; CDR3 protein: CSARGAPSGVQETQYF
J gene: TRBJ2-7; clone size: .; V gene: TRBV28; D gene: TRBD2; CDR3 DNA: TGTGCCAGCAGTTTAGGGATCGGGAGGACCTTCAATGAGCAGTACTTC; CDR3 protein: CASSLGIGRTFNEQYF
J gene: TRBJ2-3; clone size: few; V gene: TRBV21-1; D gene: .; CDR3 DNA: TGTGCCAGCAGCCCCGGGACTAGCGGGAATGAAGGGCCCTGCCCAGATACGCAGTATTTT; CDR3 protein: CASSPGTSGNEGPCPDTQYF
J gene: TRBJ2-5; clone size: .; V gene: TRBV5-1; D gene: .; CDR3 DNA: TGCGCCAGCAGCTGGGGTGACAAGATAAAACAAGAGACCCAGTACTTC; CDR3 protein: CASSWGDKIKQETQYF
J gene: TRBJ2-1; clone size: .; V gene: TRBV9; D gene: TRBD1; CDR3 DNA: TGTGCCAGCAGCGTAGGGGGACAGGGTCTCAATGAGCAGTTCTTC; CDR3 protein: CASSVGGQGLNEQFF
J gene: TRBJ2-7; clone size: .; V gene: TRBV7-2; D gene: .; CDR3 DNA: TGTGCCAGCAGCTTGGGGGGTATATTAGGCGACGAGCAGTACTTC; CDR3 protein: CASSLGGILGDEQYF
J gene: TRBJ2-4; clone size: few; V gene: TRBV6-2/TRBV6-3; D gene: TRBD1; CDR3 DNA: TGTGCCAGCAGTTACAGGGGGCTCGGCATTCAGTACTTC; CDR3 protein: CASSYRGLGIQYF
J gene: TRBJ2-3; clone size: .; V gene: TRBV20-1; D gene: TRBD2; CDR3 DNA: TGCAGTGGAAGAAAGACTAGCGGAGGAAGCACAGATACGCAGTATTTT; CDR3 protein: CSGRKTSGGSTDTQYF
J gene: TRBJ2-3; clone size: few; V gene: TRBV29-1; D gene: .; CDR3 DNA: TGCAGCGTTGAGGACTACCGCACAGATACGCAGTATTTT; CDR3 protein: CSVEDYRTDTQYF
J gene: TRBJ2-7; clone size: .; V gene: TRBV15; D gene: TRBD2; CDR3 DNA: TGTGCCACCAGCAGAGTCCTGGCGGGAGGGGACCAGTACTTC; CDR3 protein: CATSRVLAGGDQYF